This T cell receptor beta chain was recorded in a study of T cell changes during pregnancy in multiple sclerosis. This table comes from immunoSEQ multiplex PCR, and its TCRdb copy is limited to in-frame clones, with some not included. Of approximately 35,000 clones listed, 85% to 95% were seen once; the top ten hold less than 1.5%. The germline V gene encodes CDR1 SNHLY and CDR2 FYNNEI. This CDR3 has 13 residues. Trimming left V 0 bases short and J 8 bases short, with 10 bases between. The receptor was derived from a female donor with multiple sclerosis, enrolled in a pregnancy study. Sequencing was carried out using PBMCs (not recorded whether the cells were cultured). V is TRBV2 and J is TRBJ1-2, with a possible D match to TRBD1 (5 bases). The CDR3 DNA is TGTGCCAGCAGTGAAGCTTACGGGGACGGCTACACCTTC. Translating gives CASSEAYGDGYTF.